These T cell receptor beta chains were read from a single sample in a study of blood T cell repertoires in COVID-19. The table came from immunoSEQ multiplex PCR; TCRdb's copy has only in-frame clones and leaves some out. The sample has 380,000 or so clones; 89% are singletons. The material sequenced was peripheral blood. All receptors come from a man between 40 and 49 years old with acute or convalescent COVID-19. Each CDR3 is given with its conserved first and last residue. D genes are given only for firm matches. Not all rows give a size; the values are once, few, many and, for expanded clones, a class.

V,length,J,size,D,CDR3,DNA
TRBV6-6,15,TRBJ1-4,-,-,CASNEGVGAREKLFF,TGTGCCAGCAACGAGGGGGTGGGGGCGCGTGAAAAACTGTTTTTT
TRBV6-4,15,TRBJ1-3,-,-,CASSDSRGSGNTIYF,TGTGCCAGCAGTGACTCGCGGGGCTCTGGAAACACCATATATTTT
TRBV7-9,16,TRBJ2-7,-,TRBD2,CASSLVSREVEYEQYF,TGTGCCAGCAGCTTAGTTTCGCGGGAGGTCGAATACGAGCAGTACTTC
TRBV10-2,16,TRBJ1-5,-,-,CASSDLGTWSNQPQHF,TGCGCCAGCAGTGATTTAGGGACTTGGAGCAATCAGCCCCAGCATTTT
TRBV7-8,15,TRBJ2-4,-,-,CASSLNLQGGNIQYF,TGTGCCAGCAGCTTAAATTTACAGGGAGGGAACATTCAGTACTTC
TRBV5-1,16,TRBJ2-5,-,-,CASSLGQGGFQETQYF,TGCGCCAGCAGCTTGGGGCAGGGGGGATTCCAAGAGACCCAGTACTTC
TRBV27,13,TRBJ1-2,once,-,CASSLRGFYGYTF,TGTGCCAGCAGTTTAAGGGGGTTCTATGGCTACACCTTC
TRBV2,16,TRBJ2-7,-,TRBD2,CASRGVVGLAPYEQYF,TGTGCCAGTCGAGGAGTTGTGGGACTAGCGCCCTACGAGCAGTACTTC
TRBV4-2,15,TRBJ2-7,-,-,CASSTVAGPYYEQYF,TGTGCCAGCAGTACTGTGGCGGGGCCCTACTACGAGCAGTACTTC
TRBV4-1,15,TRBJ2-1,-,TRBD1,CASRQYPGQVNEQFF,TGCGCCAGCAGGCAATACCCGGGACAGGTGAATGAACAGTTCTTC
TRBV19,16,TRBJ1-2,-,TRBD1,CASSALGQGSIYGYTF,TGTGCCAGTAGTGCCCTCGGACAGGGGAGTATCTATGGCTACACCTTC
TRBV7-9,17,TRBJ2-7,-,TRBD2,CASSRNRGLAGTYEQYF,TGTGCCAGCAGCCGCAATCGTGGACTAGCGGGGACCTACGAGCAGTACTTC
TRBV30,15,TRBJ1-1,-,-,CAWSVGSAANTEAFF,TGTGCCTGGAGTGTGGGTTCGGCGGCGAACACTGAAGCTTTCTTT
TRBV6-6,14,TRBJ1-4,-,TRBD1,CASSYGTGVEKLFF,TGTGCCAGCAGTTACGGGACAGGGGTTGAAAAACTGTTTTTT
TRBV19,14,TRBJ2-7,-,TRBD1,CASSMGTGRYEQYF,TGTGCCAGTAGTATGGGGACAGGGCGCTACGAGCAGTACTTC
TRBV29-1,14,TRBJ1-3,-,-,CSVEDGDSGNTIYF,TGCAGCGTTGAAGACGGGGATTCTGGAAACACCATATATTTT
TRBV6-4,16,TRBJ2-3,once,TRBD1,CASSDSGTGGADTQYF,TGTGCCAGCAGTGACTCCGGGACAGGGGGGGCAGATACGCAGTATTTT
TRBV10-3,13,TRBJ2-1,once,TRBD2,CAISELAGEPGFF,TGTGCCATCAGTGAACTAGCGGGAGAACCGGGGTTCTTC
TRBV6-6,11,TRBJ1-5,-,-,CASSYEGPQHF,TGTGCCAGCAGTTACGAGGGGCCCCAGCATTTT
TRBV7-9,16,TRBJ1-1,-,-,CASSLGATGEDTEAFF,TGTGCCAGCAGCTTAGGAGCGACAGGAGAGGACACTGAAGCTTTCTTT
TRBV4-1,16,TRBJ1-2,-,-,CASSQDGMSFNYGYTF,TGCGCCAGCAGCCAAGACGGGATGAGCTTCAACTATGGCTACACCTTC
TRBV4-3,16,TRBJ1-2,-,TRBD1,CASSQSPGQGAIGYTF,TGCGCCAGCAGCCAATCTCCTGGACAGGGGGCAATCGGCTACACCTTC
TRBV5-1,14,TRBJ1-1,-,TRBD1,CASSLAQGGAEAFF,TGCGCCAGCAGCTTGGCCCAGGGGGGAGCTGAAGCTTTCTTT
TRBV3-1/TRBV3-2,12,TRBJ1-2,-,-,CASSRHLYGYTF,TGTGCCAGCAGCCGGCACCTTTATGGCTACACCTTC
TRBV5-1,11,TRBJ2-5,few,-,CASSLSETQYF,TGCGCCAGCAGCTTGAGCGAGACCCAGTACTTC
TRBV5-1,16,TRBJ1-2,-,TRBD1,CASSWEPGQGMYGYTF,TGCGCCAGCAGCTGGGAGCCGGGACAGGGGATGTATGGCTACACCTTC
TRBV28,15,TRBJ1-3,-,-,CASSPGILSGNTIYF,TGTGCCAGCAGTCCAGGGATCTTGTCCGGAAACACCATATATTTT
TRBV28,12,TRBJ1-4,-,-,CASTGPNEKLFF,TGTGCCAGCACAGGGCCTAATGAAAAACTGTTTTTT
TRBV28,14,TRBJ1-2,-,TRBD1,CASSFRDRAPGYTF,TGTGCCAGCAGTTTCCGGGACAGGGCGCCAGGCTACACCTTC
TRBV6-2/TRBV6-3,15,TRBJ2-1,-,-,CASSYGLGGYNEQFF,TGTGCCAGCAGTTACGGGTTAGGAGGCTACAATGAGCAGTTCTTC
TRBV10-1,13,TRBJ2-7,-,-,CASSESSNLGQYF,TGCGCCAGCAGTGAGTCCAGTAACCTAGGGCAGTACTTC
TRBV6-5,14,TRBJ1-3,-,-,CASRAGASGNTIYF,TGTGCCAGCAGAGCAGGGGCCTCTGGAAACACCATATATTTT
TRBV4-3,17,TRBJ2-1,-,TRBD2,CASSQVVGTSGDNEQFF,TGCGCCAGCAGCCAAGTGGTTGGGACTAGCGGGGACAATGAGCAGTTCTTC
TRBV19,15,TRBJ1-3,-,-,CASSVLGVSGNTIYF,TGTGCCAGTAGTGTGTTAGGAGTCTCTGGAAACACCATATATTTT
TRBV19,15,TRBJ1-4,-,TRBD1,CASSIGQGLDEKLFF,TGTGCCAGTAGTATTGGACAGGGCCTTGATGAAAAACTGTTTTTT
TRBV24-1,15,TRBJ1-2,-,-,CATSEYDRRYYGYTF,TGTGCCACCAGTGAGTACGACAGGAGGTACTATGGCTACACCTTC
TRBV11-1,14,TRBJ1-4,-,TRBD1,CASSVDRGNEKLFF,TGTGCCAGCAGCGTGGACAGGGGGAACGAAAAACTGTTTTTT
TRBV28,11,TRBJ1-5,-,-,CATQGDQPQHF,TGTGCCACCCAGGGTGATCAGCCCCAGCATTTT
TRBV15,16,TRBJ1-5,once,-,CATSREGQGRGQPQHF,TGTGCCACCAGCAGAGAGGGGCAGGGGCGTGGGCAGCCCCAGCATTTT
TRBV28,13,TRBJ2-7,once,-,CASSRYSPYEQYF,TGTGCCAGCAGTCGATATAGCCCCTACGAGCAGTACTTC
TRBV27,16,TRBJ1-3,few,TRBD1,CASSPTTGSSGNTIYF,TGTGCCAGCAGTCCGACGACAGGGAGCTCTGGAAACACCATATATTTT
TRBV18,16,TRBJ2-1,once,-,CASSPEDSPAYYEQFF,TGTGCCAGCTCACCTGAGGACTCACCCGCCTACTATGAGCAGTTCTTC
TRBV11-3,16,TRBJ2-2,-,-,CASSLGPGLDTGELFF,TGTGCCAGCAGCTTAGGTCCGGGATTGGACACCGGGGAGCTGTTTTTT
TRBV7-9,13,TRBJ1-5,-,-,CASSKGGNQPQHF,TGTGCCAGCAGCAAGGGAGGCAATCAGCCCCAGCATTTT
TRBV7-9,15,TRBJ1-6,few,TRBD1,CASSLLTGDNSPLHF,TGTGCCAGCAGCTTGTTGACAGGGGATAATTCACCCCTCCACTTT
TRBV13,13,TRBJ2-7,-,-,CASSLYQSYEQYF,TGTGCCAGCAGCTTGTACCAGTCCTACGAGCAGTACTTC
TRBV24-1,14,TRBJ2-5,once,-,CATSDSTGEETQYF,TGTGCCACCAGTGACTCGACAGGCGAAGAGACCCAGTACTTC
TRBV14,12,TRBJ2-1,-,-,CASSQYSNEQFF,TGTGCCAGCAGCCAGTATAGCAATGAGCAGTTCTTC
TRBV28,12,TRBJ2-1,-,-,CASSWGGIFQFF,TGTGCCAGCAGTTGGGGCGGGATATTTCAGTTCTTC
TRBV9,12,TRBJ2-7,-,-,CASSQGSYEQYF,TGTGCCAGCAGCCAAGGGAGCTACGAGCAGTACTTC
TRBV11-2,17,TRBJ2-2,-,TRBD2,CASSPRGSGGTTGELFF,TGTGCCAGCAGCCCCCGAGGCAGCGGGGGGACCACCGGGGAGCTGTTTTTT